The rows below give T cell receptor beta chains drawn from one sample of a study of OX40 agonist ivuxolimab in advanced cancers. Using immunoSEQ multiplex PCR, the repertoire was profiled, and TCRdb retains in-frame clones only, with some absent. The sample lists around 65,000 clones, around 80% occurring once. This specimen was CD4+ or CD8+ T cells sorted from blood, taken in a trial of the OX40 agonist ivuxolimab. The source of these receptors is an adult with an advanced solid tumor such as melanoma, head and neck, liver or kidney cancer. The CDR3 runs from the conserved cysteine through the conserved F or W. The D gene is left open where the match is weak. The size of a clone is reported for some rows only, either as once, few or many, or as a class for expanded clones.

D	V	size	J	CDR3	DNA
TRBD2	TRBV7-6	NA	TRBJ2-1	CASSLGSVAGYNEQFF	TGTGCCAGCAGCTTAGGGTCGGTAGCGGGCTACAATGAGCAGTTCTTC
NA	TRBV28	NA	TRBJ2-7	CASNGSPLTREQYF	TGTGCCAGCAACGGGTCACCGCTTACTCGGGAGCAGTACTTC
NA	TRBV2	NA	TRBJ2-1	CASTLQPPYNEQFF	TGTGCCAGCACTTTGCAACCTCCTTACAATGAGCAGTTCTTC
TRBD2	TRBV4-2	NA	TRBJ2-7	CASSQGRPGRDEQYF	TGTGCCAGCAGCCAAGGACGCCCGGGGAGGGATGAGCAGTACTTC
NA	TRBV5-6	NA	TRBJ1-4	CASSREGPGEKLFF	TGTGCCAGCAGCCGGGAGGGCCCGGGGGAAAAACTGTTTTTT
TRBD1	TRBV27	NA	TRBJ1-2	CASSKGAYGYTF	TGTGCCAGCAGTAAGGGGGCCTATGGCTACACCTTC
NA	TRBV5-1	once	TRBJ2-2	CASSLLPQGELFF	TGCGCCAGCAGCTTACTCCCGCAGGGTGAGCTGTTTTTT
TRBD1	TRBV4-1	once	TRBJ2-5	CASSQGRLVDREQETQYF	TGCGCCAGCAGCCAAGGGAGGCTTGTTGACAGGGAGCAAGAGACCCAGTACTTC
NA	TRBV27	NA	TRBJ2-2	CASRLQVFPGRAGELFF	TGTGCCAGCCGCTTACAGGTTTTTCCCGGTAGGGCCGGGGAGCTGTTTTTT
NA	TRBV18	once	TRBJ2-3	CASSLQTDTQYF	TGTGCCAGCTCACTCCAGACAGATACGCAGTATTTT
NA	TRBV6-1	NA	TRBJ2-3	CATSSGDTDTQYF	TGTGCCACTTCGTCAGGGGACACAGATACGCAGTATTTT
NA	TRBV12-5	medium-sized	TRBJ1-6	CASGADRSYNSPLHF	TGTGCTAGTGGAGCCGACAGGTCTTATAATTCACCCCTCCACTTT
NA	TRBV9	NA	TRBJ2-1	CASSVELSSYNEQFF	TGTGCCAGCAGCGTAGAGTTAAGCTCCTACAATGAGCAGTTCTTC
NA	TRBV5-1	NA	TRBJ2-7	CASSLRRGTEQYF	TGCGCCAGCAGCTTGCGAAGGGGCACCGAGCAGTACTTC
NA	TRBV11-3	NA	TRBJ1-3	CASSLDRGNTIYF	TGTGCCAGCAGCTTAGATCGTGGAAACACCATATATTTT
NA	TRBV5-1	NA	TRBJ2-3	CASSLVPTSTDTQYF	TGCGCCAGCAGCTTGGTTCCTACTAGCACAGATACGCAGTATTTT
NA	TRBV6-1	NA	TRBJ2-1	CASMLGGPNEQFF	TGTGCCAGCATGCTGGGGGGGCCCAATGAGCAGTTCTTC
NA	TRBV5-1	NA	TRBJ1-2	CASRVNNYGYTF	TGCGCCAGCAGGGTCAATAACTATGGCTACACCTTC
TRBD2	TRBV5-1	once	TRBJ2-1	CASSSPGLGANEQFF	TGCGCCAGCAGCTCTCCGGGACTAGGGGCCAATGAGCAGTTCTTC
TRBD2	TRBV5-1	NA	TRBJ2-3	CASSLQPKGLAGGADTQYF	TGCGCCAGCAGCTTGCAACCCAAGGGACTAGCGGGAGGAGCAGATACGCAGTATTTT
NA	TRBV9	NA	TRBJ2-3	CASSVGSEALADTQYF	TGTGCCAGCAGCGTAGGATCAGAAGCCCTCGCAGATACGCAGTATTTT
NA	TRBV5-1	NA	TRBJ1-2	CASSPEGIEKGYGYTF	TGCGCCAGCAGCCCCGAGGGGATAGAAAAGGGCTATGGCTACACCTTC
TRBD2	TRBV9	NA	TRBJ2-2	CASSPVAGAAGELFF	TGTGCCAGCAGCCCAGTAGCGGGAGCGGCCGGGGAGCTGTTTTTT
NA	TRBV19	once	TRBJ1-4	CASSIGQTNEKLFF	TGTGCCAGTAGTATTGGCCAGACTAATGAAAAACTGTTTTTT
NA	TRBV18	medium-sized	TRBJ2-7	CASSPTAYEQYF	TGTGCCAGCTCACCGACCGCCTACGAGCAGTACTTC
NA	TRBV11-1	NA	TRBJ1-2	CASSLGGGEYGYTF	TGTGCCAGCAGCCTCGGCGGGGGTGAATATGGCTACACCTTC
NA	TRBV5-4	NA	TRBJ2-1	CASSLQGSSYNEQFF	TGTGCCAGCAGCTTGCAGGGGAGCTCCTACAATGAGCAGTTCTTC
NA	TRBV19	NA	TRBJ2-3	CASSIGGGLSTDTQYF	TGTGCCAGTAGTATAGGCGGCGGACTTAGCACAGATACGCAGTATTTT
NA	TRBV30	NA	TRBJ2-6	CARSTGLLSGANVLTF	TGTGCCCGATCAACAGGGTTACTCTCTGGGGCCAACGTCCTGACTTTC
NA	TRBV9	NA	TRBJ1-6	CASSVEGSEPPLHF	TGTGCCAGCAGCGTAGAGGGGTCAGAGCCACCCCTCCACTTT
TRBD2	TRBV28	NA	TRBJ2-5	CASSSPATSGITYF	TGTGCCAGCAGTTCACCTGCGACTAGCGGGATTACGTACTTC
TRBD2	TRBV5-4	few	TRBJ2-3	CASSLGASGRSQQNTQYF	TGTGCCAGCAGCTTGGGGGCTAGCGGGAGGAGTCAACAGAATACGCAGTATTTT
TRBD1	TRBV2	NA	TRBJ2-2	CASRRGQGSGELFF	TGTGCCAGCAGGCGGGGACAGGGCTCCGGGGAGCTGTTTTTT
NA	TRBV7-3	NA	TRBJ2-5	CASSPAGSPRGETQYF	TGTGCCAGCAGCCCTGCGGGCTCTCCTCGGGGGGAGACCCAGTACTTC
TRBD1	TRBV30	NA	TRBJ2-7	CAWSVPGTGGNEQYF	TGTGCCTGGAGTGTTCCCGGGACAGGGGGCAACGAGCAGTACTTC
TRBD1	TRBV19	NA	TRBJ2-7	CASRPRRDRVYEQYF	TGTGCCAGTAGGCCCCGCCGGGACAGGGTTTACGAGCAGTACTTC
NA	TRBV5-1	NA	TRBJ2-7	CASSSDSSSYEQYF	TGCGCCAGCAGCTCGGACAGTAGCTCCTACGAGCAGTACTTC
NA	TRBV5-1	NA	TRBJ1-1	CASSLPKGGSTEAFF	TGCGCCAGCAGCTTGCCGAAGGGGGGTTCCACTGAAGCTTTCTTT
NA	TRBV15	few	TRBJ1-3	CATSRDSRLGNTIYF	TGTGCCACCAGCAGAGACAGTCGGCTAGGAAACACCATATATTTT
NA	TRBV21-1	NA	TRBJ1-5	CASSNRGGNQPQHF	TGTGCCAGCAGCAATCGTGGGGGGAACCAGCCCCAGCATTTT
NA	TRBV5-5	NA	TRBJ2-6	CASSPEANSGANVLTF	TGTGCCAGCAGCCCAGAGGCAAACTCTGGGGCCAACGTCCTGACTTTC
TRBD1	TRBV29-1	NA	TRBJ2-1	CSVVGTGAYNEQFF	TGCAGCGTTGTGGGGACAGGAGCCTACAATGAGCAGTTCTTC
NA	TRBV11-2	NA	TRBJ1-4	CASSLGTKGDEKLFF	TGTGCCAGCAGCTTAGGTACGAAAGGTGATGAAAAACTGTTTTTT
TRBD2	TRBV6-6	once	TRBJ2-2	CASRSLAGGLGELFF	TGTGCCAGCAGATCCCTAGCGGGGGGCCTGGGGGAGCTGTTTTTT
NA	TRBV4-1	NA	TRBJ1-3	CASSQDEGRGTSGNTIYF	TGCGCCAGCAGCCAAGATGAGGGCAGGGGAACCTCTGGAAACACCATATATTTT
TRBD1	TRBV5-1	few	TRBJ2-7	CASELTGPPLSSYEQYF	TGCGCCAGCGAGCTGACAGGGCCCCCCTTGAGCTCCTACGAGCAGTACTTC